One sample yielded the 7 T cell receptor beta chains listed below, sequenced in a study of blood T cell repertoires in COVID-19. Data came from immunoSEQ multiplex PCR; TCRdb stores just in-frame clones and leaves some out. The data show roughly 200,000 clones, with more than 80% seen just once and 11% held by the top ten. The sample was peripheral blood. The receptors were sampled from a woman in her 40s with COVID-19, enrolled during active disease.

This sequence joins TRBV7-9 and TRBJ2-2; the D gene is possibly TRBD2 (7 bases). CDR3 length: 16 residues. Germline V gene sequence: CDR1 SEHNR, CDR2 FQNEAQ (reference sequence). V gave up 5 bases and J gave up 0 bases, with 13 bases separating them. Here the CDR3 reads CASSNRGGPNTGELFF. CDR3 coding DNA: TGTGCCAGCAGCAATAGGGGGGGCCCGAACACCGGGGAGCTGTTTTTT.

This clone was detected a few times. The V and J genes are TRBV25-1 and TRBJ2-2; weak D call: TRBD2 (6 bases). The CDR3 contains 14 residues. The germline CDR1 and CDR2 sequences are MGHDK and SYGVNS. V gave up 5 bases and J gave up 5 bases, with 12 bases separating them. The CDR3 DNA reads TGTGCCAGCAGTTCCGGGAGCCAGACCGGGGAGCTGTTTTTT. Residues: CASSSGSQTGELFF.

This chain connects TRBV20-1 to TRBJ2-1; TRBD2 matches at 9 bases. V lost 3 bases and J lost 6; bases outside the gene matches: 9. CDR3 length: 15 amino acids. In germline, CDR1 is DFQATT, CDR2 SNEGSKA (reference sequence). The CDR3 DNA follows: TGCAGTGCTAGTAAACAAGCGGGAGGTCGCAATGAGCAGTTCTTC. It encodes CSASKQAGGRNEQFF.

In its sample, this clone was seen a few times. V and J are TRBV2 and TRBJ2-7; 10 bases match TRBD1. The CDR3 has 17 residues. CDR1 and CDR2 (germline): SNHLY, FYNNEI. V lost 6 bases to trimming and J lost 2 bases; unmatched junction nucleotides: 13. The CDR3 region is CASREGDRGSLAYEQYF. CDR3 nucleotides: TGTGCCAGCAGGGAGGGGGACAGGGGATCCCTAGCCTACGAGCAGTACTTC.

This clone was observed a single time. The genes are TRBV23-1 and TRBJ2-3; 8 bases line up with TRBD1. TRBV23-1 is labeled an ORF, and its function is uncertain. The CDR3 runs 16 residues. The ends lost 6 bases at V and 2 bases at J; junction bases unmatched: 10. CDR3 region: CASRVRQGRTTDTQYF. In nucleotides, the CDR3 is TGCGCCAGCAGGGTAAGACAGGGGAGGACCACAGATACGCAGTATTTT.

The chain has TRBV9 and TRBJ2-5; D gene unclear. CDR1 is SGDLS and CDR2 is YYNGEE in the germline V gene. V lost 0 bases and J lost 5, with 11 bases in between. This CDR3 spans 14 amino acids. CDR3 residues: CASSVVPGSETQYF. CDR3 DNA: TGTGCCAGCAGCGTAGTACCCGGTTCGGAGACCCAGTACTTC.

V usage is TRBV5-1 and J usage is TRBJ2-1; TRBD2 matches 7 bases. The CDR3 runs to 15 residues. Germline assignment: CDR1 SGHRS and CDR2 YFSETQ. V lost 7 bases, J lost 5 bases, and 12 bases stayed unmatched. In nucleotides, the CDR3 is TGCGCCAGCTCCCTTGGGCTAGCGGTTAACAATGAGCAGTTCTTC. Translated: CASSLGLAVNNEQFF.